This T cell receptor beta chain was sequenced in a study of control samples from healthy donors and cancer patients. Method: immunoSEQ multiplex PCR; TCRdb's copy keeps in-frame clones and lacks some. The sample shows about 160,000 clones, less than 95% of them seen only once. This sequence originates from a man between 60 and 75 years old with colorectal cancer. The sequenced sample was PBMCs.

The CDR3 protein is CASSVLGRGSTEAFF. The CDR3 nucleotides are TGTGCCAGCAGCGTACTAGGGAGGGGGAGCACTGAAGCTTTCTTT. This chain uses TRBV9 with TRBJ1-1, with a tentative D call TRBD1 (6 bases). The germline CDR1 and CDR2 sequences are SGDLS and YYNGEE. V lost 1 base and J 4 bases, leaving 14 bases between the germline ends. The CDR3 covers 15 residues.